This TCR beta chain was sequenced during a study of T cell responses to AZD1222 COVID-19 vaccine. Germline V gene lookup returns CDR1 SEHNR and CDR2 FQNEAQ (reference sequence). V lost 8 bases and J lost 2, with 15 bases in between. This CDR3 is built from 14 residues. TCRdb keeps only in-frame clones here, not all; method: immunoSEQ multiplex PCR. The data show more than 85,000 clones, approximately 86% seen once. J is TRBJ2-5 and V is TRBV7-9; D is unclear. This sequence originates from an adult in good health. The source material was peripheral blood, sampled on day 0 of MenACWY control vaccination. DNA of the CDR3: TGTGCCAGCTGGGGTGGACGCCCTCAAGAGACCCAGTACTTC. It translates to CASWGGRPQETQYF.